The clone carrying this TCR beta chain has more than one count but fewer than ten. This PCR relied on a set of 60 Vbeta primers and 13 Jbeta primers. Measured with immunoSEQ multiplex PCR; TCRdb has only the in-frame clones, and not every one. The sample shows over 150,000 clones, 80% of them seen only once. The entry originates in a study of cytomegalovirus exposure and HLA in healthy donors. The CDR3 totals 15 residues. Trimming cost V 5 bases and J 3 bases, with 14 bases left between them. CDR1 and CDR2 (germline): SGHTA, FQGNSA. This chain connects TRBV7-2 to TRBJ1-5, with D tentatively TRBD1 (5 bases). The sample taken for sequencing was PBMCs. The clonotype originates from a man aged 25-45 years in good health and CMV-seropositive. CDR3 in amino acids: CASSPDRAFNQPQHF. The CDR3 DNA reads TGTGCCAGCAGCCCCGACAGAGCCTTCAATCAGCCCCAGCATTTT.